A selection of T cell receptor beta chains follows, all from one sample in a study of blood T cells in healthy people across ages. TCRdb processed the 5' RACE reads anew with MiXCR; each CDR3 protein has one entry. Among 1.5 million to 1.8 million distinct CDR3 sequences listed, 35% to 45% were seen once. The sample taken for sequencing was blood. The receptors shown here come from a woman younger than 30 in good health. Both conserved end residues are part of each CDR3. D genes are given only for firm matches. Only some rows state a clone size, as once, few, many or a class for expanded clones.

CASSFGDTGELFF,TGTGCCAGCAGTTTTGGGGACACCGGGGAGCTGTTTTTT,TRBV6-6,.,many,TRBJ2-2
CASSPGGRLTEAFF,TGTGCCAGCAGTCCAGGGGGCAGGCTCACTGAAGCTTTCTTT,TRBV12-3/TRBV12-4,TRBD1,few,TRBJ1-1
CASSETGTSYGYTF,TGTGCCAGCAGTGAGACGGGGACCAGCTATGGCTACACCTTC,TRBV27,.,.,TRBJ1-2
CASSGISLAQQYF,TGTGCCAGCAGTGGCATCTCACTAGCGCAGCAGTACTTC,TRBV28,TRBD2,.,TRBJ2-5
CASSLRAETWSSYNEQYF,TGCGCCAGCAGCTTGCGGGCGGAGACTTGGAGCTCCTACAATGAGCAGTACTTC,TRBV5-1,.,.,TRBJ2-7
CASSFSGLAPLNEQYF,TGTGCCAGCAGCTTCTCGGGACTAGCCCCGTTAAATGAGCAGTACTTC,TRBV7-3,TRBD2,.,TRBJ2-7
CAATSGTYEQYF,TGTGCCGCAACTAGCGGGACCTACGAGCAGTACTTC,TRBV6-6,TRBD2,.,TRBJ2-7
CSATDRGQPQHF,TGCAGTGCTACTGACAGGGGTCAGCCCCAGCATTTT,TRBV20-1,TRBD1,.,TRBJ1-5
CSVVLAGKLDTQYF,TGCAGCGTCGTACTAGCGGGAAAGTTGGATACGCAGTATTTT,TRBV29-1,TRBD2,many,TRBJ2-3
CASSLLLAGGVDTQYF,TGTGCCAGCAGTTTATTGTTAGCGGGGGGCGTGGATACGCAGTATTTT,TRBV27,TRBD2,few,TRBJ2-3
CASSPGQPTMGQFF,TGCGCCAGCAGCCCGGGACAACCTACAATGGGGCAGTTCTTC,TRBV5-1,.,.,TRBJ2-1
CASSRTGTGLLQRDNEQFF,TGCGCCAGCAGCCGAACCGGGACAGGGTTACTTCAAAGAGACAATGAGCAGTTCTTC,TRBV5-1,TRBD1,.,TRBJ2-1
CSARQRAPNEKLFF,TGCAGTGCTCGACAGAGGGCCCCTAATGAAAAACTGTTTTTT,TRBV20-1,.,many,TRBJ1-4
CASSLSGTASYNEQFF,TGTGCCAGCAGCCTCTCCGGGACGGCCTCCTACAATGAGCAGTTCTTC,TRBV7-8,.,.,TRBJ2-1
CASSRQLNSVAFF,TGTGCCAGCAGTCGCCAGCTGAACAGTGTAGCTTTCTTT,TRBV14,.,.,TRBJ1-1
CSVSQTSLNEKLFF,TGCAGCGTGAGCCAGACATCTCTAAATGAAAAACTGTTTTTT,TRBV29-1,.,.,TRBJ1-4
CAWSASPDGDSNQPQHF,TGTGCCTGGAGTGCCTCGCCCGACGGGGATAGCAATCAGCCCCAGCATTTT,TRBV30,.,once,TRBJ1-5
CASSLEQGYNQPQHF,TGTGCCAGCAGCTTAGAACAGGGGTACAATCAGCCCCAGCATTTT,TRBV7-6,TRBD1,many,TRBJ1-5
CATSPLPGGLNYGYTF,TGTGCCACCAGTCCCTTACCAGGGGGCCTAAACTATGGCTACACCTTC,TRBV6-6,TRBD1,.,TRBJ1-2
CASRPTGVYYNEQFF,TGTGCCAGCAGACCGACAGGGGTGTACTACAATGAGCAGTTCTTC,TRBV25-1,TRBD1,few,TRBJ2-1
CSVLRGTGGNTIYF,TGCAGCGTTCTAAGGGGGACAGGAGGAAACACCATATATTTT,TRBV29-1,TRBD1,.,TRBJ1-3
CASTQGGIDTQYF,TGTGCCAGCACACAGGGGGGTATAGATACGCAGTATTTT,TRBV2,TRBD1,.,TRBJ2-3
CASRKGQGFDEQYF,TGTGCCAGCAGGAAGGGACAGGGGTTCGACGAGCAGTACTTC,TRBV6-6,TRBD1,.,TRBJ2-7
CASRLEVLATYEQYF,TGTGCCAGCAGACTAGAGGTACTAGCGACCTACGAGCAGTACTTC,TRBV7-2,TRBD2,.,TRBJ2-7
CAWSVGSYNEQFF,TGTGCCTGGAGTGTTGGGTCTTACAATGAGCAGTTCTTC,TRBV30,.,.,TRBJ2-1
CASSSPGLAGAGNEQFF,TGTGCCAGCAGCTCACCGGGACTAGCGGGAGCCGGCAATGAGCAGTTCTTC,TRBV6-6,TRBD2,.,TRBJ2-1